This T cell receptor beta chain was documented in a study of regulatory T cells in long-lasting Graves disease. Overall study context: New Graves' disease cases had less than 3 months of antithyroid drugs. Whole-study results and caveats: Persistent patients had a count of shared public clonotypes (about 2,700) that exceeded that of new patients (around 960).

This clonotype has a count of ten or more. Its antigen is not identified. Both iRepertoire HTBI primers and Arm-PCR of CDR3 regions were used to build the TCR beta libraries. TCRdb fed the multiplex PCR reads into MiXCR, producing one record per CDR3 protein. This sample yields a few hundred thousand distinct CDR3 sequences, of which roughly 12% are seen a single time; approximately 20% belongs to the top ten. Sample time point: newly diagnosed GD, antithyroid drugs for less than 3 months. Making the TCR library involved RNA that had been extracted from PBMCs. Patients of an endocrinology department in Xi'an, China, were included. CDR1 is KGHSH and CDR2 is LQKENI in the germline V gene. Trimming removed 6 bases from V and 0 bases from J, with 9 bases in between. The CDR3 loop spans 14 amino acids. The sample was also linked to a second study, of T cells in Graves' hyperthyroidism and ophthalmopathy. Turning to that study: Those with hyperthyroidism were 18 to 65 years old, newly diagnosed, and ill for under 2 months.

The chain joins TRBV18 to TRBJ1-5; D not certain. Sequences were derived from peripheral blood mononuclear cells (PBMCs), sampled at new diagnosis, from a patient treated with antithyroid drugs. This TCR came from a woman aged 18 to 35 with Graves disease. As DNA, the CDR3 is TGTGCCAGCTCCGGCGGATTTAGCAATCAGCCCCAGCATTTT. Its translation is CASSGGFSNQPQHF.